These T cell receptor beta chains were read from a single sample in a study of cytomegalovirus exposure and HLA in healthy donors. Sequencing was performed with immunoSEQ multiplex PCR; in TCRdb, only in-frame clones are kept and a portion is missing. The sample records 100,000 to 150,000 clones, 60% to 85% being singletons. Specimen: PBMCs. The origin of the receptors is a man aged 50 to 59 in good health and CMV-seronegative. The CDR3 runs from the conserved cysteine through the conserved F or W. A D gene is named only where the DNA matches it firmly. Clone size is not always given. Where it is, it says once, few, many or a class for expanded clones.

d_gene	v_gene	j_gene	abundance	CDR3aa	CDR3nt
-	TRBV18	TRBJ1-1	-	CASRPTGWVTEAFF	TGTGCCAGCCGTCCCACAGGGTGGGTGACTGAAGCTTTCTTT
-	TRBV19	TRBJ1-3	-	CASKRRRDAGNTIYF	TGTGCCAGTAAGCGGCGACGAGACGCTGGAAACACCATATATTTT
-	TRBV7-9	TRBJ1-1	few	CATGRRRNTEAFF	TGTGCCACGGGAAGGCGGCGAAACACTGAAGCTTTCTTT
TRBD1	TRBV10-3	TRBJ1-2	-	CAIFSDRDYGYTF	TGTGCCATCTTTTCCGACAGGGACTATGGCTACACCTTC
TRBD1	TRBV7-9	TRBJ2-5	few	CASNDRDRGRGETQYF	TGTGCCAGCAATGACCGGGACAGGGGGCGCGGGGAGACCCAGTACTTC
TRBD2	TRBV7-9	TRBJ2-1	-	CASSSSGGARNEQFF	TGTGCCAGCAGCTCAAGCGGGGGGGCCCGCAATGAGCAGTTCTTC
-	TRBV7-2	TRBJ1-4	-	CASSLDGREGTNEKLFF	TGTGCCAGCAGCTTAGATGGCAGGGAGGGAACTAATGAAAAACTGTTTTTT
TRBD1	TRBV11-2	TRBJ1-2	-	CASSLEGGLSTMVGYTF	TGTGCCAGCAGCTTAGAAGGGGGCCTCAGTACTATGGTGGGCTACACCTTC
-	TRBV28	TRBJ1-2	-	CASMGGQRGYTF	TGTGCCAGCATGGGGGGGCAACGGGGCTACACCTTC
-	TRBV18	TRBJ2-3	-	CASSQTQGTDTQYF	TGTGCCAGCTCCCAGACCCAGGGCACAGATACGCAGTATTTT
-	TRBV7-6	TRBJ1-5	-	CASSFRSVAQHF	TGTGCCAGCAGCTTCAGGTCGGTGGCCCAGCATTTT
-	TRBV7-9	TRBJ1-5	-	CASSLGSGEGRNQPQHF	TGTGCCAGCAGCTTAGGGTCGGGGGAAGGGCGCAATCAGCCCCAGCATTTT
TRBD2	TRBV19	TRBJ2-5	-	CASSPSGGGETQYF	TGTGCCAGTAGTCCTAGCGGGGGGGGTGAGACCCAGTACTTC
TRBD1	TRBV5-5	TRBJ2-7	-	CASSFDRGSYEQYF	TGTGCCAGCAGCTTTGACAGGGGTTCCTACGAGCAGTACTTC
-	TRBV6-6	TRBJ1-1	-	CASSYRQVMSTEAFF	TGTGCCAGCAGTTACAGACAGGTTATGAGCACTGAAGCTTTCTTT
TRBD1	TRBV5-6	TRBJ1-2	-	CASSLRGRGGYGYTF	TGTGCCAGCAGCTTGAGGGGGCGAGGAGGCTATGGCTACACCTTC
TRBD2	TRBV2	TRBJ2-7	once	CASSGAGRVISGEQYF	TGTGCCAGCAGTGGAGCAGGGAGGGTTATCTCGGGCGAGCAGTACTTC
TRBD1	TRBV5-6	TRBJ2-3	-	CASSLDNGQGADTQYF	TGTGCCAGCAGCTTGGACAATGGGCAGGGGGCCGATACGCAGTATTTT
-	TRBV5-4	TRBJ2-3	-	CASRIPGTDTQYF	TGTGCCAGCAGGATACCGGGCACAGATACGCAGTATTTT
-	TRBV9	TRBJ1-6	-	CASGRGRSPLHF	TGTGCCAGCGGGCGGGGGAGGTCACCCCTCCACTTT
-	TRBV6-6	TRBJ1-1	-	CASSYQNLRTGDEAFF	TGTGCCAGCAGTTACCAGAATCTCCGGACGGGGGATGAAGCTTTCTTT